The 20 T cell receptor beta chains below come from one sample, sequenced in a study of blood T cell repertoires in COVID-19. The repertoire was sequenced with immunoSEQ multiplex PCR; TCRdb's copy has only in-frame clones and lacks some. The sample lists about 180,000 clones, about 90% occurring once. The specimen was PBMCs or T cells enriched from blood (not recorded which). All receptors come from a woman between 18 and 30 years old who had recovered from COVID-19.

The CDR3, as DNA: TGCGCCAGCAGCCAAGAGGGAGGGTCCTATGGCTACACCTTC. Translation gives CASSQEGGSYGYTF. The J gene is TRBJ1-2, the V gene TRBV4-1; D is unresolved. The CDR3 spans 14 residues. The V end was cut by 0 bases, the J end by 4 bases, with 9 bases between. CDR1 and CDR2 from the germline V gene are MGHRA and YSYEKL.

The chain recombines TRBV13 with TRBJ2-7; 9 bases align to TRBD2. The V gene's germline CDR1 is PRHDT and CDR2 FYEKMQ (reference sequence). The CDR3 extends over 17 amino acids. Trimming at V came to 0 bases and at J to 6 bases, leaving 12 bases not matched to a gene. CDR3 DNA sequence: TGTGCCAGCAGCTTAGGCCCTGCGGGGGGGTTAGTGTCCGAGCAGTACTTC. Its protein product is CASSLGPAGGLVSEQYF.

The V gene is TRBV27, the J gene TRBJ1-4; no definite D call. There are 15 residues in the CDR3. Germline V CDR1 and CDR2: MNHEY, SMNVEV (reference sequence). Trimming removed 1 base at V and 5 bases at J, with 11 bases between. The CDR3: CASSLFGQVNEKLFF. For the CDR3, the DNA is TGTGCCAGCAGTTTATTTGGGCAAGTAAATGAAAAACTGTTTTTT.

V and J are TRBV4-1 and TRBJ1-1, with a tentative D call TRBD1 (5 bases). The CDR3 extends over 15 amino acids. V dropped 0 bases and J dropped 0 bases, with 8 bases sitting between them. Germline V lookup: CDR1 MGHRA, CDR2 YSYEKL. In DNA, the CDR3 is TGCGCCAGCAGCCAAGATCAAGGGGTGAACACTGAAGCTTTCTTT. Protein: CASSQDQGVNTEAFF.

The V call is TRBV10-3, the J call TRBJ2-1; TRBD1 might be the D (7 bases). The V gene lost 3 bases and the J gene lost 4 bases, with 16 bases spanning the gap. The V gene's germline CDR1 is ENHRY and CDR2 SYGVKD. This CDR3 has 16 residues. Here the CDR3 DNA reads TGTGCCATCAGTGAATTAGGAGGGGGCCGGTACAATGAGCAGTTCTTC. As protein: CAISELGGGRYNEQFF.

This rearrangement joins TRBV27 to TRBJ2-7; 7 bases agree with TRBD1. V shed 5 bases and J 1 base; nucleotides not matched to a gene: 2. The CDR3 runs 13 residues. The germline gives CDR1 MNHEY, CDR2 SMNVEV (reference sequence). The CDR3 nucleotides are TGTGCCAGCAGTGGGACAGAATCCTACGAGCAGTACTTC. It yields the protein CASSGTESYEQYF.

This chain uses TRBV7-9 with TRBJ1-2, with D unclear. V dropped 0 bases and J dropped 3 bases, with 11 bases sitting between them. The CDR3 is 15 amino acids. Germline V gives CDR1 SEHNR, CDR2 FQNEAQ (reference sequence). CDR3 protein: CASSLANGSYYGYTF. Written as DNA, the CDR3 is TGTGCCAGCAGCTTAGCTAACGGGTCCTACTATGGCTACACCTTC.

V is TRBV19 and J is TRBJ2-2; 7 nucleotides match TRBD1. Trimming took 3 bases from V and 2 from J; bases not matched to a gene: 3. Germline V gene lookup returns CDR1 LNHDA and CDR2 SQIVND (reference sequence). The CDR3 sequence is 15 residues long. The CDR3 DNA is TGTGCCAGTAGTATCCGGACAGGAAACACCGGGGAGCTGTTTTTT. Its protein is CASSIRTGNTGELFF.

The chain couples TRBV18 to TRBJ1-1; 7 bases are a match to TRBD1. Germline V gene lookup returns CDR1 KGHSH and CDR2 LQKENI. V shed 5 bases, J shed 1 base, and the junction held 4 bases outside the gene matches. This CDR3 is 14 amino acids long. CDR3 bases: TGTGCCAGCTCAGCCAGACAGGGGAACACTGAAGCTTTCTTT. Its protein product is CASSARQGNTEAFF.

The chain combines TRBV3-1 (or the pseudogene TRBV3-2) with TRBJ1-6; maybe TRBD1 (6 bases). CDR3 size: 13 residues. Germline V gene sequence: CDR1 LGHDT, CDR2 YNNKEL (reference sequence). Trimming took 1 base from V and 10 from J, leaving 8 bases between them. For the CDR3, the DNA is TGTGCCAGCAGCCAAGGACAGGCGTCACCCCTCCACTTT. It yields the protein CASSQGQASPLHF.

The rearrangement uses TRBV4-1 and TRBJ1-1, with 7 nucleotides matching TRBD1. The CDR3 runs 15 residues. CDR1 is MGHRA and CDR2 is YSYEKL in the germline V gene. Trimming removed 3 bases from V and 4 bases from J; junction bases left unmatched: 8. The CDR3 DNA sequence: TGCGCCAGCAGCCACGCAGGGGGGCGTGTCACTGAAGCTTTCTTT. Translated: CASSHAGGRVTEAFF.

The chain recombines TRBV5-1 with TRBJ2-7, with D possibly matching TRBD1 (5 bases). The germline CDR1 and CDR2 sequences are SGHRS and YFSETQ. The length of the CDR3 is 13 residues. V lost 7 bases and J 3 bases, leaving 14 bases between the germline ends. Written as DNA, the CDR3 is TGCGCCAGCGGGTCGGACACGAACTACGAGCAGTACTTC. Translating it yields CASGSDTNYEQYF.

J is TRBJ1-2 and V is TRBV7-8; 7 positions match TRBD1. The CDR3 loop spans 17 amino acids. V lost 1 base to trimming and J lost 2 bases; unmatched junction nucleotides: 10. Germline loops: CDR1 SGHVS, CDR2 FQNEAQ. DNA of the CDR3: TGTGCCAGCAGCTTAGGGGGGACAGCCACTTTAAACTATGGCTACACCTTC. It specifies CASSLGGTATLNYGYTF. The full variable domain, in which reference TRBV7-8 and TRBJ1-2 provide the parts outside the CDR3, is GAGVSQSPRYKVAKRGQDVALRCDPISGHVSLFWYQQALGQGPEFLTYFQNEAQLDKSGLPSDRFFAERPEGSVSTLKIQRTQQEDSAVYLCASSLGGTATLNYGYTFGSGTRLTVV.

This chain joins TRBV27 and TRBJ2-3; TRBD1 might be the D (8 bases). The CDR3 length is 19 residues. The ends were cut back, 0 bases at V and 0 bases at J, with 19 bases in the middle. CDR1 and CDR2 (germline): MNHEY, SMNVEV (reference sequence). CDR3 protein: CASSLSTGGGIGSTDTQYF. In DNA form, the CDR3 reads TGTGCCAGCAGTTTATCCACAGGGGGGGGAATCGGGAGCACAGATACGCAGTATTTT.

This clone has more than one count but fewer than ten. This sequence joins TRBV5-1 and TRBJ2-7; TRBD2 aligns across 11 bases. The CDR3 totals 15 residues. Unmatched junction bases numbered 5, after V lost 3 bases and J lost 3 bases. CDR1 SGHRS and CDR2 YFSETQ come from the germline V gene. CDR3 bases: TGCGCCAGCAGCTGGGGACTAGCGGACTACTACGAGCAGTACTTC. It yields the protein CASSWGLADYYEQYF.

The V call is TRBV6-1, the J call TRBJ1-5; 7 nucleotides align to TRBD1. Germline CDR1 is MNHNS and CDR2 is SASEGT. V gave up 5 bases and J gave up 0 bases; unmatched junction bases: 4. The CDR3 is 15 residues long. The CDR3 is CASSPTGNSNQPQHF. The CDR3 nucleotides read TGTGCCAGCAGTCCGACAGGGAATAGCAATCAGCCCCAGCATTTT.

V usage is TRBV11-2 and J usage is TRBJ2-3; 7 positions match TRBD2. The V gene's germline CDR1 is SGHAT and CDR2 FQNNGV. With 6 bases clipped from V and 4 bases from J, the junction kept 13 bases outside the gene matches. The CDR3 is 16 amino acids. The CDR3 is CASRPNGAGWADTQYF. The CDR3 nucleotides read TGTGCCAGCAGGCCCAATGGAGCGGGATGGGCAGATACGCAGTATTTT.

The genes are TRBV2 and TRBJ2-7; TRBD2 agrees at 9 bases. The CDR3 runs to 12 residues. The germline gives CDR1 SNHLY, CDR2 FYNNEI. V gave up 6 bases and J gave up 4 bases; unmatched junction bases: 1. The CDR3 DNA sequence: TGTGCCAGCAGCGCGGGAGGGTACGAGCAGTACTTC. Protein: CASSAGGYEQYF.

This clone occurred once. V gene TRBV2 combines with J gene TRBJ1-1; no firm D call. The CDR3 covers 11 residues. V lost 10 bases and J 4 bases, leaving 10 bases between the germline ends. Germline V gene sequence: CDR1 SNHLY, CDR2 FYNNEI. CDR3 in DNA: TGTGCCATTCGGTCGAGCACTGAAGCTTTCTTT. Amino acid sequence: CAIRSSTEAFF.

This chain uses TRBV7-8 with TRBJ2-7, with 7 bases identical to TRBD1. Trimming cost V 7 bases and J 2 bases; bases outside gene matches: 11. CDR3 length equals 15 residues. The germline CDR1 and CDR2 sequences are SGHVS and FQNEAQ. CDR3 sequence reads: CASTVGAGGTYEQYF. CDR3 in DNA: TGTGCCAGCACTGTCGGGGCAGGGGGAACCTACGAGCAGTACTTC.